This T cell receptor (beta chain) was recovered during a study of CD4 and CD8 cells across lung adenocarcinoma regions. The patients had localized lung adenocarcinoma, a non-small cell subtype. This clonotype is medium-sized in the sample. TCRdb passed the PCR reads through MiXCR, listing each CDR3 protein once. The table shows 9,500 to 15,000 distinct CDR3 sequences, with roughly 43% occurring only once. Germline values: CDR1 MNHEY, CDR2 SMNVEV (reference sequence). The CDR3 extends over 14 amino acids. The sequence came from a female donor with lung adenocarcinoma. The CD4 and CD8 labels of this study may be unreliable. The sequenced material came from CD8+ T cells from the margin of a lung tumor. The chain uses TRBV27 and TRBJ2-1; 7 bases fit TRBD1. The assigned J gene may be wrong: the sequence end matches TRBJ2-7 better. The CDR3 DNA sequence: TGTGCCAGCAGTCGATATGACAGGGTTCACGAGCAGTACTTC. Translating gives CASSRYDRVHEQYF.